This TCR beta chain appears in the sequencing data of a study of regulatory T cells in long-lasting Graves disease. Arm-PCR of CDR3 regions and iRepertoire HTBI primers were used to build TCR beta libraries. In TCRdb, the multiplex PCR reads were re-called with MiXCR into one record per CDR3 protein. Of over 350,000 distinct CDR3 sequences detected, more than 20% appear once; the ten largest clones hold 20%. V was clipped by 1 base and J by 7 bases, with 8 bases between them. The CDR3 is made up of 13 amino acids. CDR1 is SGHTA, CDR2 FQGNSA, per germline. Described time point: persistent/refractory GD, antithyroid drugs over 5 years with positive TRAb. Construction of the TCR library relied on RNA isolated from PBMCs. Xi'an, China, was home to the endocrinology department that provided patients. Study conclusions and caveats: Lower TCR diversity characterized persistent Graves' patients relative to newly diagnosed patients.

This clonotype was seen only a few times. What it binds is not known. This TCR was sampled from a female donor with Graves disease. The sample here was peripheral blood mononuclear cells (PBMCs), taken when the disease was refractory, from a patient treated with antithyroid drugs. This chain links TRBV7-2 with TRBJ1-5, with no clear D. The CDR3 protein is CASSLGFSQPQHF. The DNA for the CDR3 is TGTGCCAGCAGCTTAGGGTTTTCCCAGCCCCAGCATTTT.